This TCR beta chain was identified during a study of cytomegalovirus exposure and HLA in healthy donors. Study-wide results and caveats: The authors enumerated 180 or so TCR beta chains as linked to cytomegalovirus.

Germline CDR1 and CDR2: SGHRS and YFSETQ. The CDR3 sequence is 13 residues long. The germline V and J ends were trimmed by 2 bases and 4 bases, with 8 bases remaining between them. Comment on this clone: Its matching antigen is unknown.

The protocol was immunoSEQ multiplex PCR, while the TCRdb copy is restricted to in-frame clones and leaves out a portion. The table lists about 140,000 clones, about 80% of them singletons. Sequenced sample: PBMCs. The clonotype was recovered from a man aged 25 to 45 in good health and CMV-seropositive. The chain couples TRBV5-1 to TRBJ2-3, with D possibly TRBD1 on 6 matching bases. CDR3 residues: CASSFWTADTQYF. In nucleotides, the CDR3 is TGCGCCAGCAGCTTTTGGACAGCAGATACGCAGTATTTT. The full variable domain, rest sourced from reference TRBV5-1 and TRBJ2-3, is KAGVTQTPRYLIKTRGQQVTLSCSPISGHRSVSWYQQTPGQGLQFLFEYFSETQRNKGNFPGRFSGRQFSNSRSEMNVSTLELGDSALYLCASSFWTADTQYFGPGTRLTVL.